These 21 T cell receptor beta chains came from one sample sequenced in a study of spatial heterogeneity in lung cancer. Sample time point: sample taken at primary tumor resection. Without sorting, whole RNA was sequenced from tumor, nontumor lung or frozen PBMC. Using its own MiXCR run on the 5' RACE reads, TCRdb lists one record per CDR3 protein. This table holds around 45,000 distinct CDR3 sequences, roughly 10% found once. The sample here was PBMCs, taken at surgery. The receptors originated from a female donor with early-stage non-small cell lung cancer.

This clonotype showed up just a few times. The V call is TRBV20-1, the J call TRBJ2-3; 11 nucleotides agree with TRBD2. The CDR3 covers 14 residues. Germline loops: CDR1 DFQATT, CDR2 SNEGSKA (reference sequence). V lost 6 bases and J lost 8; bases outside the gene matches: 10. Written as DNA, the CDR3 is TGCAGTGCCCCCACTAGCGGGGGAGCGCTTACGCAGTATTTT. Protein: CSAPTSGGALTQYF.

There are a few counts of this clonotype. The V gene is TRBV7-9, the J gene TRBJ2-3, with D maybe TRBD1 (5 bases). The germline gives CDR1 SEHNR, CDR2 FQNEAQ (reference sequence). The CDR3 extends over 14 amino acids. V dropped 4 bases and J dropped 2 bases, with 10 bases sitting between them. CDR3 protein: CASSSSDTTDTQYF. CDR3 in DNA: TGTGCCAGCAGCTCCTCGGACACCACAGATACGCAGTATTTT.

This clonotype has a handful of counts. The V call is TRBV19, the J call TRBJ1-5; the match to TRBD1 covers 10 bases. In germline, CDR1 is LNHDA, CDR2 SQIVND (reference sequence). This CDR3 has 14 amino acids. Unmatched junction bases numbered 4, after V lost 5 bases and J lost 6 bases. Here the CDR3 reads CASSSDRGPQPQHF. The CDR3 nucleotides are TGTGCCAGTAGTTCTGACAGGGGGCCTCAGCCCCAGCATTTT.

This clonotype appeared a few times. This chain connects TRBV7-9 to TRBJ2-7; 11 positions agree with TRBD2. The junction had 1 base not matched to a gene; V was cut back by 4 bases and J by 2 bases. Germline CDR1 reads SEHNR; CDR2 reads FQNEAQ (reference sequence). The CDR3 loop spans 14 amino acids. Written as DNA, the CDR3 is TGTGCCAGCAGCTCTAGCGGGGGGCCCTACGAGCAGTACTTC. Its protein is CASSSSGGPYEQYF.

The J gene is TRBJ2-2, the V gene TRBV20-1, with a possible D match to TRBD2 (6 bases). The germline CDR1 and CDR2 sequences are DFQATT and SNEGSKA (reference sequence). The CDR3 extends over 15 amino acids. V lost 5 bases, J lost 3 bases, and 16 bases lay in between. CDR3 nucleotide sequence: TGCAGTGCTCCCCCGCGGGGAAGGGACACCGGGGAGCTGTTTTTT. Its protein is CSAPPRGRDTGELFF.

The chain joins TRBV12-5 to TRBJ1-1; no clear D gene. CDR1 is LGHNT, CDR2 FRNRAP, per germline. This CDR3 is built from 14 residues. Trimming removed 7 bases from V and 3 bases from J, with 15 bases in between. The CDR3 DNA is TGTGCTAGTGTCCACAGAGGGCCGGACACTGAAGCTTTCTTT. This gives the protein CASVHRGPDTEAFF.

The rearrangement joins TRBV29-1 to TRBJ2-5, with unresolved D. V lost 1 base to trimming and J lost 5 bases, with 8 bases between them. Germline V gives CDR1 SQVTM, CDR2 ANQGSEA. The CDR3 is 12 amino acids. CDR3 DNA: TGCAGCGTTGAAGGACCCGGGGAGACCCAGTACTTC. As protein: CSVEGPGETQYF.

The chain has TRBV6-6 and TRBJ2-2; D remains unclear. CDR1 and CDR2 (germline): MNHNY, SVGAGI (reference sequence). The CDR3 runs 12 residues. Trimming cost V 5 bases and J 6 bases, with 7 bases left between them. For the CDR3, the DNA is TGTGCCAGCAGTCTATCAGCCGGGGAGCTGTTTTTT. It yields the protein CASSLSAGELFF.

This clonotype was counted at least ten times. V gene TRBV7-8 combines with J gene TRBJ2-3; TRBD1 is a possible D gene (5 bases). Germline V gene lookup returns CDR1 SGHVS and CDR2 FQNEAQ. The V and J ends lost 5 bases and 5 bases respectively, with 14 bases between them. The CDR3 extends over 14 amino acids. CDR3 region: CASSLDKGKDTQYF. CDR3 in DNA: TGTGCCAGCAGCCTGGACAAGGGAAAAGATACGCAGTATTTT.

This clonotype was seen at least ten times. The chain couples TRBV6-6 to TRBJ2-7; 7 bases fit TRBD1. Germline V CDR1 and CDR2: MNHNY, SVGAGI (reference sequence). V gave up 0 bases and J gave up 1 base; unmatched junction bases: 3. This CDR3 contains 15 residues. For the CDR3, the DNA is TGTGCCAGCAGTTACTCGGACAGGACTTCCTACGAGCAGTACTTC. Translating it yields CASSYSDRTSYEQYF.

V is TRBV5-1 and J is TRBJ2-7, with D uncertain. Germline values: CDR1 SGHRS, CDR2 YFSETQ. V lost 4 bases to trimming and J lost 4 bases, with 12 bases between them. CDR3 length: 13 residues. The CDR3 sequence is CASSAGYGYEQYF. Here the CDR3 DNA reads TGCGCCAGCAGCGCTGGGTATGGGTACGAGCAGTACTTC.

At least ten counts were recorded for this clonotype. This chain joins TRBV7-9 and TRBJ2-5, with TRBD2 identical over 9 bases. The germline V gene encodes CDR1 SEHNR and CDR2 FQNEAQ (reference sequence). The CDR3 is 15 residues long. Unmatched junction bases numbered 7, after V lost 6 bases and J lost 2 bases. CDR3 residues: CASRPRLAAQETQYF. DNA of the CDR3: TGTGCCAGCAGACCCCGACTAGCGGCACAAGAGACCCAGTACTTC. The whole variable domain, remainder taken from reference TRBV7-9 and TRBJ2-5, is DTGVSQNPRHKITKRGQNVTFRCDPISEHNRLYWYRQTLGQGPEFLTYFQNEAQLEKSRLLSDRFSAERPKGSFSTLEIQRTEQGDSAMYLCASRPRLAAQETQYFGPGTRLLVL.

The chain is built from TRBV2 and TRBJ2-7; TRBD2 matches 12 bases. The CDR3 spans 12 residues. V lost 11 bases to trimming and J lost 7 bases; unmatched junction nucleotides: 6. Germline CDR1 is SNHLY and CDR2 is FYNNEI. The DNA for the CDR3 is TGTGCCGGAAGGACTAGCGGGGTAGAGCAGTACTTC. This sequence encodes CAGRTSGVEQYF.

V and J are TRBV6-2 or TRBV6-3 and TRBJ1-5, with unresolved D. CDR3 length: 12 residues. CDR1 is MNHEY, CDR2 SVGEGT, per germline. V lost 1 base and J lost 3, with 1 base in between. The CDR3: CASSYYNQPQHF. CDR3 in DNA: TGTGCCAGCAGTTACTACAATCAGCCCCAGCATTTT.

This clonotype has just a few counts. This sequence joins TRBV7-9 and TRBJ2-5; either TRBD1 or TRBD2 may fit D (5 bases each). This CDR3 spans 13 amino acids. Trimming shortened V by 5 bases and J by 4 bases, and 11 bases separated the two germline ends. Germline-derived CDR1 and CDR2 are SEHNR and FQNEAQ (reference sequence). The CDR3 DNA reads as TGTGCCAGCAGCCGATCAGGGAGAGAGACCCAGTACTTC. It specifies CASSRSGRETQYF.

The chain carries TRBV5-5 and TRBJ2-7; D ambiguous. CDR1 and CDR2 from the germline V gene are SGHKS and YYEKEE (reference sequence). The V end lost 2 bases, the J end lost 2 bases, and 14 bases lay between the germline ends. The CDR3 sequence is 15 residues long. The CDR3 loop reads CASSLGQASTYEQYF. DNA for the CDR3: TGTGCCAGCAGCTTAGGGCAGGCTTCCACCTACGAGCAGTACTTC.

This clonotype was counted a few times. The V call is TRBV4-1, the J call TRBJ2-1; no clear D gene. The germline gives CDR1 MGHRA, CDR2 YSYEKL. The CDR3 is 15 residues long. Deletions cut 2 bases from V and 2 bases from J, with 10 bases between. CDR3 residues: CASSQQLVTYNEQFF. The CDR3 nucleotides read TGCGCCAGCAGCCAACAGCTCGTAACCTACAATGAGCAGTTCTTC.

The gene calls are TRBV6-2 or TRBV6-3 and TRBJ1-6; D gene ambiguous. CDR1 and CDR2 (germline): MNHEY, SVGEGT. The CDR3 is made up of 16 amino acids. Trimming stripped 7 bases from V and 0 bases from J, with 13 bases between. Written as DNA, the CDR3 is TGTGCCAGCATTGACCCAAAGAGCTCCTATAATTCACCCCTCCACTTT. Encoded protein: CASIDPKSSYNSPLHF.

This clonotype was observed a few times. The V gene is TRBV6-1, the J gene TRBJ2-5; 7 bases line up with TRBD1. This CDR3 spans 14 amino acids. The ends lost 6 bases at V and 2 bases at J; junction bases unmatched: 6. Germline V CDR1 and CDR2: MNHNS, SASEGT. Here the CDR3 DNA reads TGTGCCAGCAGAGGGACAGTTTTACAAGAGACCCAGTACTTC. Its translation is CASRGTVLQETQYF.

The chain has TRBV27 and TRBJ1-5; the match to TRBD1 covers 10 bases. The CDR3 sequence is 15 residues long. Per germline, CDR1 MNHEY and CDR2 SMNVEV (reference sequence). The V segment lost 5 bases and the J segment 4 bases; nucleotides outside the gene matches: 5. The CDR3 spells CASSPGQGVNQPQHF. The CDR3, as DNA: TGTGCCAGCAGTCCCGGACAGGGGGTTAATCAGCCCCAGCATTTT.

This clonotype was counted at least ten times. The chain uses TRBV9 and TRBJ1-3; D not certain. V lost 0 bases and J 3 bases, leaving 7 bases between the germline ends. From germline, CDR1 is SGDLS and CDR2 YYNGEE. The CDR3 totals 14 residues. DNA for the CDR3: TGTGCCAGCAGCGTAGATGGCTATGGAAACACCATATATTTT. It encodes CASSVDGYGNTIYF.